Listed here is a single T cell receptor beta chain. It has no known antigen specificity. The sample holds no much larger clone one base away, and base qualities are not on file. These data come from a study of cytomegalovirus exposure and HLA in healthy donors (dated by TCRdb to 2016 to 2017). A note on the overall study: According to an earlier analysis of a few hundred of the donors, roughly 180 million T cells yielded 117 million unique TCR beta sequences and 276 Gb of sequence data. Roughly 300 gigabases of sequencing data and roughly 90 million unique TCR sequences were included in an early release covering several hundred HLA-typed donors. Among the roughly 370 genotyped donors, 75% to 90% belonged to the genetic ancestry cluster associated with self-reported Caucasian donors. The aim of the study was to test whether cataloging public T cell receptors could identify signatures of past pathogen exposure. Using immunosequencing, the study profiled T cell repertoires from some 670 subjects and related those repertoires to cytomegalovirus serostatus. In addition to the first cohort of 650 to 800 subjects, a separate validation cohort of about 120 different subjects was used. The study combined high-throughput TCR immunosequencing, statistical association of individual TCRs with disease status, and machine learning to predict cytomegalovirus infection status. In a later analysis, previously published TCR beta repertoires from 500 to 750 donors were re-analyzed and high-resolution HLA genotyping was added so that TCR occurrence patterns could be studied. The later analysis used no new phenotypic data to find candidate immune exposures, relying instead on TCR beta sequences and their occurrence across donors. An earlier analysis of around 580 of the donors used high-throughput TCR beta sequencing to judge whether each TCR beta V gene segment behaved as functional or pseudogenic. Donor age, sex, ethnicity and CMV serostatus were compiled together with the repertoire data. A later genetic analysis took genome-wide SNP genotypes for about 55% of the roughly 670 donors and used that subset as a discovery cohort. Every discovery cohort repertoire had been produced on one sequencing platform. Both class I and class II loci were covered by HLA typing, at four-digit resolution. The number of typed donors differed by locus: roughly 629-640 for A, B, C, DRB1 and DQB1; 522 for DQA1; around 610 for DPA1; and about 450 for DPB1. Because of strong linkage in the cohort, roughly five DR-DQ haplotypes were treated as single units for association and clustering. Among approximately 370 genotyped donors of the cohort, an average of around 250,000 unique TCR beta nucleotide sequences was sequenced per donor, of which 15% to 20% were non-productive.

Broad study findings and their caveats: An association between a missense DCLRE1C variant and V-gene and J-gene trimming of TCR beta chains was found in a later genetic analysis and replicated in an independent cohort. Immune exposure information for the cohort was limited to CMV serostatus. A further reported finding was that TCR beta sequences accurately predicted the HLA-A and HLA-B alleles for most subjects in the first cohort. The study gave a list of about 160 TCR beta chains associated with cytomegalovirus. In vitro tests confirmed that a few of the cytomegalovirus-associated TCR beta chains recognize cytomegalovirus antigens. The authors suggested that the approach could potentially be extended to other disease states and immunological phenotypes. Several of the top co-occurrence clusters appeared to be linked to parvovirus B19, influenza, CMV and Epstein-Barr virus, according to a later analysis. Only TCR beta chains were sequenced in this cohort, and the absence of alpha or paired-chain data limited detectable features. In a later genetic analysis, fewer N-insertions in productive TCRs were reported among donors in an Asian-associated ancestry cluster than the approximately 670-donor mean. HLA typing was unavailable for some donors at each locus, so association tests used only the typed subset. Because counts were too low, seventeen rarely observed V segments, including chromosome 9 orphons, were left out of the earlier analysis of a few hundred of the donors. The classifier was reported to diagnose cytomegalovirus status with high specificity and sensitivity in both the original cohort and the validation cohort. Most CMV-associated TCR beta chains appeared to be HLA-restricted in a later analysis, and the HLA associations seemed to be driven largely by CMV exposure. An earlier analysis of around 540 of the donors showed that most TCR beta V segments appeared in productive rearrangements either about 87% or about 30% of the time, which broadly matched IMGT annotations. A later analysis found that TCR association rates varied across HLA loci, with DRB1 alleles showing the most associated TCRs and HLA-C alleles the fewest. The sequencing pipeline was judged likely to have produced a cluster of highly shared sequence variants as a technical artifact. At a false discovery rate of 0.05, a later analysis linked 16,951 TCR beta sequences to specific HLA alleles. Assigning TCR associations to individual alleles was difficult when HLA alleles, especially DR and DQ, strongly co-occurred. While some public TCRs were present in many individuals, most TCR sequences turned up only very rarely across donors. Compared with equally common non-associated chains, HLA-associated TCR beta chains in a later analysis were more clonally expanded and had lower generation probabilities. Roughly uniform sequencing depth across donors was assumed in presence/absence analyses, although this assumption may not hold. Correlated functional status among segregating V segments might be attributable to linkage disequilibrium, but an unknown experimental factor could not be ruled out.

The cohort was made up of 666 healthy bone marrow donors. All cohort members were sampled while nominally healthy, although unrecorded immune exposures were likely present. The donor tested CMV seropositive, placing the donor among the 310 or so seropositive members of the cohort. A peripheral blood sample was collected from each donor, and TCR beta sequencing was performed on peripheral blood mononuclear cells. The Qiagen DNeasy Blood Extraction Kit was used to extract genomic DNA from the blood cell samples. The library was produced with the immunoSEQ multiplex PCR assay. For the multiplex PCR, a mixture combining 60 forward primers for TCR Vbeta segments and 13 reverse primers for TCR Jbeta segments was used. The CDR3 region of rearranged TCR beta genes was amplified from genomic DNA by a multiplex PCR assay. Amplified TCR beta libraries were sequenced as 87-base-pair reads on the Illumina HiSeq System. As for the original processing: Across the roughly 640 repertoires, a later analysis counted about 81 million unique TCR beta chains, around 11 million of which were shared by at least two donors. Raw reads were error-corrected and collapsed into unique sequences by a nearest-neighbor algorithm in which closely related sequences were merged to remove PCR and sequencing errors. CDR3 sequences were aligned to IMGT reference sequences to assign V, D and J gene segments. For a sequence to be retained, a match of at least six nucleotides was required to both a V gene segment and a J gene segment. A rearrangement counted as productive if the CDR3 had no stop codons and remained in frame with V and J, and every other rearrangement counted as non-productive. CDR3 was defined by IMGT convention, running from the second conserved V-encoded cysteine to the conserved J-encoded phenylalanine. Sequences without an unambiguous match to a single V gene segment were excluded from the earlier analysis of 500 to 700 of the donors. An earlier analysis of over 450 of the donors classified V segments as functional when productive rearrangements were above 56.7% and as segregating when the standard deviation between donors was above 5%. A statistical classification framework was built to diagnose cytomegalovirus status from the catalog of TCR beta chain sequences. In a later analysis, V and J genes were assigned by comparing TCR nucleotide sequences against IMGT/GENE-DB human TR gene sequences. Using the TCRdist pipeline, a later analysis assigned CDR3 sequences along with most-parsimonious VDJ recombination scenarios. In a later analysis, each TCR beta chain was defined by its CDR3 amino acid sequence together with its V-gene family, and reads lacking a unique V-gene family were excluded. A later analysis removed roughly 590 highly shared, low-generation-probability nucleotide sequences to deal with suspected cross-contamination and a sequencing artifact. A later analysis calculated a clonal expansion index for each public chain from normalized within-repertoire ranks of inferred template counts. Generation probabilities in a later analysis came from a VDJ recombination model fitted to out-of-frame rearrangements, and those results were checked against IGoR. In a later analysis, TCR-TCR, TCR-HLA and TCR-CMV co-occurrence was scored with hypergeometric tests, and a repertoire-size bias correction was applied to TCR pairs. False discovery rates were estimated in a later analysis by permuting HLA or CMV assignments 20 times. In a later analysis, co-occurring TCRs were grouped with DBSCAN, and TCRdist sequence similarity was added when clustering was performed within HLA-allele-positive subsets. Co-occurrence clustering excluded repertoires with fewer than 30,000 or more than 120,000 public chains, plus five with anomalous nucleotide sharing. Here the immuneACCESS table is served through TCRdb, limited to in-frame sequences with V and J called. Missing clones are a known gap in these copies; in checked studies unresolved V genes cover under half, and the rest lacks a known reason. V, J and clone size are taken as reported in that table, and D and trimming were inferred from the DNA itself. Within this sample are 140,000 or so clones, with approximately 80% of them counted one time only. 4% to 4.5% of the sample comes from the top ten.

The material sequenced was PBMCs. This clonotype was sampled from a woman aged 40 to 50 in good health and CMV-seropositive.

In nucleotides, the sequence is TGTGCCAGTAGTACCCTGGGACAGGGGATATACGGCTACACCTTC. This encodes CASSTLGQGIYGYTF. This chain is built from TRBV19 and TRBJ1-2; a stretch of 10 junction bases matches TRBD1. The CDR1 and CDR2 encoded by the germline V gene (reference sequence) are LNHDA and SQIVND. For this chain, trimming is 4 bases at the V end and 8 bases at the J end, and the number of junction bases without a gene match is 10. The CDR3, cysteine through phenylalanine, is 15 amino acids long. The DNA shown is the 45-base CDR3, in frame from base 1.